The T cell receptor (beta chain) under discussion was sequenced for a study of blood T cell repertoires in COVID-19. The wider study: The study drew acute and convalescent COVID-19 samples from the United States, Italy and Spain.

This clone was detected a few times. The table came from immunoSEQ multiplex PCR; TCRdb's copy has only in-frame clones and leaves some out. The sample records 200,000 to 250,000 clones, about nine tenths being singletons. This receptor was identified in an older woman with acute or convalescent COVID-19. The sequencing sample was made of peripheral blood.

This CDR3 reads CASSPHGLSGEKLFF. CDR3 nucleotide sequence: TGTGCCAGCTCACCGCACGGTTTGTCAGGGGAAAAACTGTTTTTT. V and J are TRBV18 and TRBJ1-4; TRBD1 might be the D (5 bases). Germline V lookup: CDR1 KGHSH, CDR2 LQKENI. This CDR3 has 15 residues. Trimming cost V 3 bases and J 8 bases, with 16 bases left between them.